The present entry profiles one TCR beta chain with its context. Its specificity is not known. This sample is drawn from a study of CXCR3-negative and CXCR3-positive naive CD8 T cells. General study results and limits: Memory cells differed in TRBV-TRBJ usage, but naive CXCR3-negative and CXCR3-positive cells had similar usage.

The CDR3 runs to 15 residues. Germline V gene sequence: CDR1 SGHTA, CDR2 FQGTGA. UMI-labeled TRB cDNA libraries were prepared by 5' RACE. From its re-call of the 5' RACE reads, TCRdb lists each CDR3 protein once, without DNA. In total, the table holds under 25,000 distinct CDR3 sequences. The sorting of each CD8+ T cell subset was done in triplicate, at roughly 300,000 cells each. This receptor was taken from a human donor in good health. Some clones in this sample may be carry-over from other donors' samples. This chain joins TRBV7-3 and TRBJ2-2; TCRdb indicates TRBD1, and absent DNA this call remains unverified. The sequenced material came from memory CD8+ T cells from blood. The CDR3 protein is CASSPGTGNPGELFF.